Below, one TCR beta chain is given with its context. This clonotype was detected ten times or more. The specificity of this receptor is unknown. Base qualities are not at hand, and no much larger clone is one base apart. The library was obtained by 5' RACE. The sequencer was an Illumina MiSeq. TCRdb trimmed public reads at Q25 via fastp, called clones via MiXCR and kept in-frame beta chains. Each entry merges the rows of one CDR3 protein and shows their most common DNA and genes. The sample data list 18,000 or so distinct CDR3 sequences, and 16% of these were observed just once. The ten largest clonotypes hold around 24% of the sample. At the junction V is shortened by 7 bases and J by 1 base; bases outside the gene matches: 5. The CDR3, cysteine through phenylalanine, is 14 amino acids long. Just the 42-base CDR3 DNA is kept, in frame starting at base 1. CDR1 and CDR2 (SGHVS, FNYEAQ) derive from the germline V gene.

The data originate from a study of HIV-infected patients and healthy controls (dated by TCRdb to the mid-2010s). The specimen was CD8+ T cells from blood. The rearranged chain carries TRBV7-6 and TRBJ2-3; 7 central nucleotides agree with TRBD1. This TCR derives from a human donor in good health. CDR3 protein: CASTRGTGTDTQYF. The sequenced DNA: TGTGCCAGCACCAGAGGGACAGGCACAGATACGCAGTATTTT.